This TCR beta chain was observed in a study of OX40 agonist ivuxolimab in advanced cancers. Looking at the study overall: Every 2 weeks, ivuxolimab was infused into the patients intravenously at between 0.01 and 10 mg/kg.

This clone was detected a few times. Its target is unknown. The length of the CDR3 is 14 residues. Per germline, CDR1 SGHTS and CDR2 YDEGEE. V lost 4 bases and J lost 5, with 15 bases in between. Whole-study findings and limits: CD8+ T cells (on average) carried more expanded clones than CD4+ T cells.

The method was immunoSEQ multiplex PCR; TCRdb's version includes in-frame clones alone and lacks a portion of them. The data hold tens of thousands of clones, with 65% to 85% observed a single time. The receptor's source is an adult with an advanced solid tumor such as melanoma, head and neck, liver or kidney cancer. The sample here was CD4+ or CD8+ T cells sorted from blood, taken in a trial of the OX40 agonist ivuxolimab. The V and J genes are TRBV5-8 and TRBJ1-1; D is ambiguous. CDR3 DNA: TGTGCCAGCAGCAGCGGGATTTTGGGGACTGAAGCTTTCTTT. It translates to CASSSGILGTEAFF.